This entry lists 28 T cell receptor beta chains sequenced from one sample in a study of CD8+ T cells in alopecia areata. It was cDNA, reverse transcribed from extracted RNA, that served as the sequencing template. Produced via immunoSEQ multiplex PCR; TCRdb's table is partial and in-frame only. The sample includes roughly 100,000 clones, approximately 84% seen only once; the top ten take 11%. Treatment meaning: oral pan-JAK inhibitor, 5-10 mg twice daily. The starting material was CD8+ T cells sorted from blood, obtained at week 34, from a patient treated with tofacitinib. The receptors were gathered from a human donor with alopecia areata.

The CDR3 DNA follows: TGTGCCAGCAGCTTAACCGGGGAGCTGTTTTTT. Its protein product is CASSLTGELFF. J is TRBJ2-2 and V is TRBV7-3; no clear D. Germline V CDR1 and CDR2: SGHTA, FQGTGA. V was trimmed by 0 bases and J by 7 bases, leaving 0 bases between them. The CDR3 has 11 residues.

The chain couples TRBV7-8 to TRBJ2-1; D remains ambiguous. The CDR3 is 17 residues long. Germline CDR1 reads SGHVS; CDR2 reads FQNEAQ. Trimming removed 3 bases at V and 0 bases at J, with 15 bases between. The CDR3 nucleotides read TGTGCCAGCAGCTTCGGTAGGACCGTCGACTCCTACAATGAGCAGTTCTTC. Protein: CASSFGRTVDSYNEQFF.

The CDR3 sequence is CASSYVGIQDTQYF. The CDR3, as DNA: TGTGCCAGCAGCTACGTCGGGATACAAGATACGCAGTATTTT. The chain employs TRBV7-8 and TRBJ2-3, with D perhaps matching TRBD2 (5 bases). From germline, CDR1 is SGHVS and CDR2 FQNEAQ. Trimming removed 4 bases at V and 5 bases at J, with 13 bases between. The CDR3 is 14 amino acids.

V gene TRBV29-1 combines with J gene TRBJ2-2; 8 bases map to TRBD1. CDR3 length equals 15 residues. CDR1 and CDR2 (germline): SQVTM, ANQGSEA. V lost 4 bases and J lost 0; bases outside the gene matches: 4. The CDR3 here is CSVGGDRSNTGELFF. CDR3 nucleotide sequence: TGCAGCGTTGGGGGGGACAGGTCGAACACCGGGGAGCTGTTTTTT.

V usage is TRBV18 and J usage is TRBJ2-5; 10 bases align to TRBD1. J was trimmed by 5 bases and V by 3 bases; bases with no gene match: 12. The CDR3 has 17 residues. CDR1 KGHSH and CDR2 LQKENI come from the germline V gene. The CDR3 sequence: CASSPPTGGATGETQYF. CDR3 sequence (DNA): TGTGCCAGCTCACCTCCGACAGGGGGCGCGACGGGGGAGACCCAGTACTTC.

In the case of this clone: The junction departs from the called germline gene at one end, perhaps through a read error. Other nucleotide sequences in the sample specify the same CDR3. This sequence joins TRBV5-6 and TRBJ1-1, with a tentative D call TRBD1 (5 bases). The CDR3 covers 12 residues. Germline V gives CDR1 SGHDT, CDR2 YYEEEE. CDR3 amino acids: CASSGGGTEAFF. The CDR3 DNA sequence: TGTGCCAGCAGCGGGGGTGGTACTGAGGCTTTCTTT.

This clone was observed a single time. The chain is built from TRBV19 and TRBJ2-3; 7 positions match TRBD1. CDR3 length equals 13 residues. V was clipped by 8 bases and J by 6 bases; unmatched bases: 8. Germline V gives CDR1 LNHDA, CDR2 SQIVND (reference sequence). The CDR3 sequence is CASGTVDSDTQYF. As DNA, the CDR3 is TGTGCCAGTGGGACAGTGGATTCGGATACGCAGTATTTT.

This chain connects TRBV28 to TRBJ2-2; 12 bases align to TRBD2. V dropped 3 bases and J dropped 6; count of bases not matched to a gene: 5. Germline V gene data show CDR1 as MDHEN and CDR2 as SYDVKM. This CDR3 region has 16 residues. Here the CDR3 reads CASSFSGLAGSGELFF. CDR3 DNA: TGTGCCAGCAGTTTTTCGGGACTAGCGGGTTCCGGGGAGCTGTTTTTT.

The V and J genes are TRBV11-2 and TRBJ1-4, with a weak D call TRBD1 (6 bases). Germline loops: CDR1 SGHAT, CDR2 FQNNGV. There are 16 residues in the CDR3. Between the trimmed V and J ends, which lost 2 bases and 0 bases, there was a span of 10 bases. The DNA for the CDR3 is TGTGCCAGCAGCTTACCTACAGGGACAACTAATGAAAAACTGTTTTTT. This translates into CASSLPTGTTNEKLFF.

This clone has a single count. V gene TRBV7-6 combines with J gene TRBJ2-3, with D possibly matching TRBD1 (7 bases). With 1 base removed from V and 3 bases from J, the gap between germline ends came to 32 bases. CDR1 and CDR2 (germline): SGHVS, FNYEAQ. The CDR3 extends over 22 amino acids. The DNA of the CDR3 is TGTGCCAGCAGCTTAGACCCCTCCTGGGCTAGCGATCAGGGGGTCCGGACAGATACGCAGTATTTT. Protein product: CASSLDPSWASDQGVRTDTQYF.

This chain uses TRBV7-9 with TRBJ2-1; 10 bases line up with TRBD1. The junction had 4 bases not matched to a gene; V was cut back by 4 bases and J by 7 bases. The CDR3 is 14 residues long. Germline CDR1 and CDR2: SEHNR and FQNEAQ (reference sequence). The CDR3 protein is CASSSRDRGNEQFF. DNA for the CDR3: TGTGCCAGCAGCTCCCGGGACAGGGGAAATGAGCAGTTCTTC.

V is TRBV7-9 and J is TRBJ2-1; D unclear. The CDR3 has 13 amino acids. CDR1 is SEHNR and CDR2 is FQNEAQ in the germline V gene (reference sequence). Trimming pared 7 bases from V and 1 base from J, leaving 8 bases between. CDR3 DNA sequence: TGTGCCAGCACAGCCTGGTCCTACAATGAGCAGTTCTTC. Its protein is CASTAWSYNEQFF.

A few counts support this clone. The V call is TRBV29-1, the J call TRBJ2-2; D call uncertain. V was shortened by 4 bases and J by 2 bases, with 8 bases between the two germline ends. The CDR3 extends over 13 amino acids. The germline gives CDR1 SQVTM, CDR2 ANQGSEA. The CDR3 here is CSVALPNTGELFF. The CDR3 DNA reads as TGCAGCGTTGCACTCCCCAACACCGGGGAGCTGTTTTTT.

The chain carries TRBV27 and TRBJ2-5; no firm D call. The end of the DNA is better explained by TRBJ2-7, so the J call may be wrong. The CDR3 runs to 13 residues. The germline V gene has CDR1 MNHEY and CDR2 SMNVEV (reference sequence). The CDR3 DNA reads TGTGCCAGCAGGGTGGCAGGCTCCTACGAGCAGTACTTC. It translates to CASRVAGSYEQYF.

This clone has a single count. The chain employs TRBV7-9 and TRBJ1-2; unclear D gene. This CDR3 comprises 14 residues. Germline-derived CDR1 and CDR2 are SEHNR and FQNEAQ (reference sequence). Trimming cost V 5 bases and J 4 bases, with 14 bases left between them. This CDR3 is CASSHGWAVYGYTF. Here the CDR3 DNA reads TGTGCCAGCAGCCACGGTTGGGCAGTCTATGGCTACACCTTC.

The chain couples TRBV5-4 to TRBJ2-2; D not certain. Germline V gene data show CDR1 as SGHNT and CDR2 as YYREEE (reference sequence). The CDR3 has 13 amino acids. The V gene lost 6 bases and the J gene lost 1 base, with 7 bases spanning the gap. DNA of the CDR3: TGTGCCAGCACAGAGGTGAACACCGGGGAGCTGTTTTTT. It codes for CASTEVNTGELFF.

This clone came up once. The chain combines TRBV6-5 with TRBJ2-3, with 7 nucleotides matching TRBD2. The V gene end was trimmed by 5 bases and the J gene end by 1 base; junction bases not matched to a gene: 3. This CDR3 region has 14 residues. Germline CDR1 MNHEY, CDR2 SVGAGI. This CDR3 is CASSLLAGTDTQYF. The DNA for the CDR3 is TGTGCCAGCAGTCTTCTAGCGGGCACAGATACGCAGTATTTT.

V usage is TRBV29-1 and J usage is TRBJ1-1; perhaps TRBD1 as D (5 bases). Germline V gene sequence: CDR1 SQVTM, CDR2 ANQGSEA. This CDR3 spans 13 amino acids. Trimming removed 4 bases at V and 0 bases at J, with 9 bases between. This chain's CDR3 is CSVGQSMNTEAFF. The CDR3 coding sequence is TGCAGCGTTGGACAGTCCATGAACACTGAAGCTTTCTTT.

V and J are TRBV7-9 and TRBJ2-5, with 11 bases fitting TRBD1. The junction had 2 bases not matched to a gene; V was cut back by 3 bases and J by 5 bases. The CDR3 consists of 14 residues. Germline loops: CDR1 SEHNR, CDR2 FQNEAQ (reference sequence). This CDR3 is CASSFGQGAETQYF. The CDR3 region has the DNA TGTGCCAGCAGCTTCGGACAGGGGGCCGAGACCCAGTACTTC.

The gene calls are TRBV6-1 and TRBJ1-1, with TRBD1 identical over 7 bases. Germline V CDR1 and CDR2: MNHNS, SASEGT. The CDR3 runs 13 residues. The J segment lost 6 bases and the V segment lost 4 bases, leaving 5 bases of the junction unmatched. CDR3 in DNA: TGTGCCAGCAGTGGAGGGACAGCTCCTGAAGCTTTCTTT. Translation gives CASSGGTAPEAFF.

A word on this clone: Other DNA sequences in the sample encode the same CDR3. The DNA for the CDR3 is TGTGCCAGTAGTATTACAGGGTTGAACACCGGGGAGCTGTTTTTT. Its translation is CASSITGLNTGELFF. The chain has TRBV19 and TRBJ2-2, with D tentatively TRBD1 (6 bases). This CDR3 is 15 amino acids long. Germline lookup yields CDR1 LNHDA and CDR2 SQIVND (reference sequence). Deletions cut 3 bases from V and 1 base from J, with 9 bases between.

CDR3 sequence reads: CASTAPASYNEQFF. DNA for the CDR3: TGTGCCAGCACAGCCCCGGCGTCCTACAATGAGCAGTTCTTC. The chain recombines TRBV6-1 with TRBJ2-1; no definite D call. This CDR3 is built from 14 residues. Germline CDR1 is MNHNS and CDR2 is SASEGT. V lost 7 bases and J 1 base, leaving 11 bases between the germline ends.

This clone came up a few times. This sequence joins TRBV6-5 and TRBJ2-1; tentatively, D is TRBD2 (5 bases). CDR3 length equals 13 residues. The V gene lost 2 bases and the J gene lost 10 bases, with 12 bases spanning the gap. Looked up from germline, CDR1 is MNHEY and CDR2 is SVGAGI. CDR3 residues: CASSYADLGEQFF. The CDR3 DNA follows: TGTGCCAGCAGTTACGCGGACTTAGGGGAGCAGTTCTTC.

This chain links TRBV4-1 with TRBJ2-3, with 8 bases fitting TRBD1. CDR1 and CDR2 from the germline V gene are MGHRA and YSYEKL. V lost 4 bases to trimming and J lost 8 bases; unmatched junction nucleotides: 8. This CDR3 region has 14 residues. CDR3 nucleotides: TGCGCCAGCAGCCCCGGACAGGGACCAGTTACGCAGTATTTT. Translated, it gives CASSPGQGPVTQYF.

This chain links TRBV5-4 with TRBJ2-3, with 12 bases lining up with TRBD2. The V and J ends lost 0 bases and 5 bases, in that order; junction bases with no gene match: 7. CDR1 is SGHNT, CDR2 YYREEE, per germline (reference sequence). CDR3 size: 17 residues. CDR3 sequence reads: CASSLGLAGGPLDTQYF. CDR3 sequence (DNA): TGTGCCAGCAGCTTGGGGCTAGCGGGAGGGCCTTTAGATACGCAGTATTTT.

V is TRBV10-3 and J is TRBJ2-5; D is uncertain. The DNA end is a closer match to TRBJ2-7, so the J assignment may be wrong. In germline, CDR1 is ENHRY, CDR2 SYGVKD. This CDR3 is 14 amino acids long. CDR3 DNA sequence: TGTGCCATCAGTGACAGCCAGAAAAACTACGAGCAGTACTTC. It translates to CAISDSQKNYEQYF.

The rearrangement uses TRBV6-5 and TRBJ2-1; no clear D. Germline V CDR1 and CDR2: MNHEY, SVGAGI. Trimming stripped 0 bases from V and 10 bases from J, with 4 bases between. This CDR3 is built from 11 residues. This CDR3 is CASSYSNEQFF. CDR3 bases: TGTGCCAGCAGTTACTCTAACGAGCAGTTCTTC.

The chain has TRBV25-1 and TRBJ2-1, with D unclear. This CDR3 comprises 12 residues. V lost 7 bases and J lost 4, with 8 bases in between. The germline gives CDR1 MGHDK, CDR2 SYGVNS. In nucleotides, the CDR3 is TGTGCCAGCAATGACCGATACAATGAGCAGTTCTTC. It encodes CASNDRYNEQFF.